This paragraph covers one T cell receptor (beta chain) sequence. Its target is unknown. Construction of TCR beta libraries relied on iRepertoire HTBI primers and on Arm-PCR targeting CDR3 regions. One entry per CDR3 protein, called by TCRdb with MiXCR from the multiplex PCR reads. The data hold over 500,000 distinct CDR3 sequences, with approximately 15% observed a single time. Time point: newly diagnosed GD, antithyroid drugs for less than 3 months. Researchers made the TCR library from RNA that was extracted from PBMCs. All patients originated from an endocrinology department located in Xi'an, China. The entry originates in a study of regulatory T cells in long-lasting Graves disease. Study-wide points: Patients with persistent Graves' had lower TCR diversity than newly diagnosed patients. Newly diagnosed disease favored TRBV20-1 and TRBJ2-1 over persistent disease.

This CDR3 is 14 amino acids long. Trimming stripped 3 bases from V and 4 bases from J, with 13 bases between. The V gene's germline CDR1 is LNHDA and CDR2 SQIVND (reference sequence). The data also belong to a second study, concerning T cells in Graves' hyperthyroidism and ophthalmopathy.

This receptor was obtained from a woman aged 30 to 39 with Graves disease. Sequencing was performed on peripheral blood mononuclear cells (PBMCs), taken at new diagnosis, from a patient treated with antithyroid drugs. The J gene is TRBJ2-7, the V gene TRBV19; D unclear. CDR3 amino acids: CASSINPTSYEQYF. DNA for the CDR3: TGTGCCAGTAGTATTAATCCCACTTCTTACGAGCAGTACTTC.